Sequencing of this TCR beta chain was carried out in a study of T cells after yellow fever vaccination. Many counts were recorded for this clonotype. Antigen: not known. TCRdb reprocessed the 5' RACE reads with MiXCR, giving one entry per CDR3 protein. This table holds roughly 340,000 distinct CDR3 sequences, 3% to 4.5% found once. Study-wide findings and caveats: The secondary response peaked faster, at day 5 versus 15, but was weaker.

This CDR3 has 13 amino acids. J was trimmed by 3 bases and V by 3 bases; bases with no gene match: 1. Germline V gene data show CDR1 as LGHNA and CDR2 as YSLEER. The specimen was PBMCs, collected 5 days after the yellow fever booster vaccination. The genes are TRBV4-3 and TRBJ2-7; 8 nucleotides agree with TRBD2. This sequence was found in a man aged 18 to 30 who received the YFV17D yellow fever vaccine. CDR3 coding DNA: TGCGCCAGCAGCCACGGGGGGGACTACGAGCAGTACTTC. It codes for CASSHGGDYEQYF.